What follows describes a single T cell receptor (beta chain). Its antigen is unidentified. The DNA is omitted, as the CDR3 cannot be located on it reliably, and the CDR3 follows TCRdb's listing. The CDR3 contains 19 residues when both ends are counted. TCRdb itself ran the PCR reads through MiXCR, one entry per CDR3 protein. The sample includes about 18,000 distinct CDR3 sequences, 40% to 55% of them seen just once. These data are taken from a study of esophageal squamous cell carcinoma under preoperative chemotherapy. Time point described: after preoperative PTX-NDP chemotherapy. Study observations and caveats: Clonal contraction, more than amplification, hit abundant clones after paclitaxel-nedaplatin. After treatment, tumor-infiltrating lymphocytes seemed to come partly from incoming peripheral T cells, not only local changes.

The chain recombines TRBV7-5 with TRBJ2-7; the DNA was not compared with TRBD1, the D call given in the table. TRBV7-5 is annotated as a pseudogene. Sampling was performed from a patient given preoperative chemotherapy. This TCR came from a human donor with esophageal squamous cell carcinoma. The donor label of this sample is uncertain. The CDR3 sequence is CISVPEAHAAPLDSYEQYF.